This TCR beta chain emerged from a study of OX40 agonist ivuxolimab in advanced cancers. This clone is medium-sized. TCRdb's table, derived via immunoSEQ multiplex PCR, lists solely in-frame clones and lacks some. This sample carries under 40,000 clones, roughly 79% of them seen once, and the ten largest clones take about 1.3%. This CDR3 contains 12 residues. The germline gives CDR1 GTSNPN, CDR2 SVGIG (reference sequence). Trimming pared 4 bases from V and 7 bases from J, leaving 11 bases between. The chain combines TRBV30 with TRBJ1-5; D uncertain. This clonotype was obtained from an adult with an advanced solid tumor such as melanoma, head and neck, liver or kidney cancer. Material: CD4+ or CD8+ T cells sorted from blood, obtained in a trial of the OX40 agonist ivuxolimab. CDR3: CAWNVGQQPQHF. The CDR3 DNA follows: TGTGCCTGGAACGTAGGGCAGCAGCCCCAGCATTTT.